A single sample is the source of the 31 T cell receptor beta chains below, sequenced in a study of cytomegalovirus exposure and HLA in healthy donors. Vbeta (60) and Jbeta (13) primers were used in the PCR. Only in-frame clones appear in the TCRdb table, and some are missing; sequencing was by immunoSEQ multiplex PCR. The table records more than 140,000 clones, around 80% of them present only once. The sequenced material came from PBMCs. Source of these receptors: a man between 18 and 35 years old in good health and CMV-seropositive.

This chain uses TRBV27 with TRBJ2-7; TRBD1 matches at 7 bases. J gave up 6 bases and V 5 bases, and 16 bases lay outside the gene matches. Germline V lookup: CDR1 MNHEY, CDR2 SMNVEV (reference sequence). The CDR3 covers 16 residues. In DNA, the CDR3 is TGTGCCAGCAGTCCTCACTGGGACAGCAGCCCGCCCGAGCAGTACTTC. This gives the protein CASSPHWDSSPPEQYF.

The V and J genes are TRBV5-4 and TRBJ2-7; TRBD2 agrees at 8 bases. The CDR3 is made up of 13 amino acids. J lost 3 bases, V lost 3 bases, and 2 bases had no gene match. Germline assignment: CDR1 SGHNT and CDR2 YYREEE (reference sequence). The CDR3 here is CASSWGTSYEQYF. The CDR3 DNA follows: TGTGCCAGCAGCTGGGGGACTAGCTACGAGCAGTACTTC.

This clone was seen just once. This sequence joins TRBV5-1 and TRBJ2-1; maybe TRBD1 (5 bases). The CDR3 consists of 17 residues. In germline, CDR1 is SGHRS, CDR2 YFSETQ. V was pared by 0 bases and J by 4 bases, with 17 bases between. The CDR3 DNA is TGCGCCAGCAGCTTGGACGCGAGAATTAAGGGGTACAATGAGCAGTTCTTC. It translates to CASSLDARIKGYNEQFF.

The table lists this clone with a few counts. CDR3 sequence reads: CASSQTVPNTEAFF. DNA of the CDR3: TGTGCCAGCAGCCAGACTGTACCGAACACTGAAGCTTTCTTT. The rearrangement links TRBV5-4 to TRBJ1-1; no firm D call. Trimming took 4 bases from V and 1 from J, leaving 11 bases between them. CDR1 is SGHNT and CDR2 is YYREEE in the germline V gene (reference sequence). The CDR3 sequence is 14 residues long.

This rearrangement joins TRBV29-1 to TRBJ2-7; possibly TRBD2 for D (6 bases). There are 16 residues in the CDR3. Germline-derived CDR1 and CDR2 are SQVTM and ANQGSEA. With 4 bases removed from V and 2 bases from J, the gap between germline ends came to 21 bases. CDR3 amino acids: CSVGVSRAGNPYEQYF. The CDR3 nucleotides are TGCAGCGTTGGTGTCAGTCGCGCGGGAAATCCCTACGAGCAGTACTTC.

This chain connects TRBV7-8 to TRBJ1-2; D possibly corresponds to TRBD1 (5 bases). V lost 2 bases and J 8 bases, leaving 15 bases between the germline ends. Per germline, CDR1 SGHVS and CDR2 FQNEAQ. This CDR3 contains 14 residues. The CDR3 bases are TGTGCCAGCAGCTTAAATCAGGGTTATGAAGGCTACACCTTC. Translating it yields CASSLNQGYEGYTF.

The chain uses TRBV25-1 and TRBJ1-4; TRBD1 agrees at 8 bases. Trimming took 4 bases from V and 6 from J; bases not matched to a gene: 7. The CDR3 covers 15 residues. Germline values: CDR1 MGHDK, CDR2 SYGVNS. In nucleotides, the CDR3 is TGTGCCAGCAGTGCCGGGGCAGGGGGCGATGAAAAACTGTTTTTT. Translating gives CASSAGAGGDEKLFF.

The CDR3 bases are TGTGCCAGTAGTGTCGGGAGGACTGATCAGCCCCAGCATTTT. It translates to CASSVGRTDQPQHF. The J gene is TRBJ1-5, the V gene TRBV19; no reliable D call. Germline CDR1 is LNHDA and CDR2 is SQIVND (reference sequence). V dropped 5 bases and J dropped 5 bases, with 13 bases sitting between them. This CDR3 contains 14 residues. Complete variable domain (other parts from reference TRBV19 and TRBJ1-5): DGGITQSPKYLFRKEGQNVTLSCEQNLNHDAMYWYRQDPGQGLRLIYYSQIVNDFQKGDIAEGYSVSREKKESFPLTVTSAQKNPTAFYLCASSVGRTDQPQHFGDGTRLSIL.

The gene calls are TRBV29-1 and TRBJ2-2; 10 bases agree with TRBD1. The germline V gene encodes CDR1 SQVTM and CDR2 ANQGSEA. This CDR3 contains 14 residues. V lost 5 bases and J lost 4; bases outside the gene matches: 4. CDR3 in DNA: TGCAGCGTTTGGGGACAGGGGACCACCGGGGAGCTGTTTTTT. Protein: CSVWGQGTTGELFF.

The J gene is TRBJ2-7, the V gene TRBV7-8, with D tentatively TRBD2 (6 bases). Germline V gene data show CDR1 as SGHVS and CDR2 as FQNEAQ. There are 14 residues in the CDR3. V shed 1 base and J shed 5 bases, with 12 bases lying between them. CDR3 DNA: TGTGCCAGCAGCTTAGGCGGGACGCGGAACGAGCAGTACTTC. It encodes CASSLGGTRNEQYF.

This clone was picked up one time. The gene calls are TRBV19 and TRBJ2-7; TRBD2 aligns across 7 bases. With V trimmed by 5 bases and J by 2 bases, 9 bases remained unmatched. Germline V gene data show CDR1 as LNHDA and CDR2 as SQIVND (reference sequence). The CDR3 spans 15 residues. CDR3 DNA: TGTGCCAGTAGTTCACCTTCCCGGGAGGCCTACGAGCAGTACTTC. It specifies CASSSPSREAYEQYF.

The chain carries TRBV7-9 and TRBJ1-1, with D perhaps TRBD1 (6 bases). The germline V gene has CDR1 SEHNR and CDR2 FQNEAQ (reference sequence). This CDR3 spans 13 amino acids. Between the trimmed V and J ends, which lost 5 bases and 7 bases, there was a span of 14 bases. The CDR3 sequence is CASSLIQGHEAFF. The CDR3 DNA reads as TGTGCCAGCAGCCTTATACAGGGCCATGAAGCTTTCTTT.

V and J are TRBV5-1 and TRBJ1-4; D remains unclear. V lost 4 bases, J lost 6 bases, and 10 bases lay in between. The CDR3 spans 13 residues. Per the germline V gene, CDR1 is SGHRS and CDR2 is YFSETQ. In DNA, the CDR3 is TGCGCCAGCAGCCCCTCGCCGGATGAAAAACTGTTTTTT. Translated, it gives CASSPSPDEKLFF.

The J gene is TRBJ1-1, the V gene TRBV28, with 9 positions matching TRBD1. The ends lost 6 bases at V and 0 bases at J; junction bases unmatched: 5. Germline V gene data show CDR1 as MDHEN and CDR2 as SYDVKM. The CDR3 runs 15 residues. The CDR3: CASSGTGRMNTEAFF. CDR3 nucleotide sequence: TGTGCCAGCAGCGGGACAGGGCGCATGAACACTGAAGCTTTCTTT.

Points on this clone: Sequence at one end of the junction differs from germline and may be a read error. V usage is TRBV7-9 and J usage is TRBJ2-7, with D perhaps assigned TRBD1 or TRBD2 (5 bases each). The CDR3 covers 12 residues. Per the germline V gene, CDR1 is SEHNR and CDR2 is FQNEAQ (reference sequence). The CDR3 here is CASSLAGATQYF. CDR3 DNA sequence: TGTGCCAGCAGCCTAGCTGGGGCAACGCAGTACTTC.

This chain links TRBV5-6 with TRBJ1-4; D uncertain. Trimming removed 0 bases at V and 5 bases at J, with 5 bases between. Germline-derived CDR1 and CDR2 are SGHDT and YYEEEE. CDR3 length: 13 amino acids. CDR3: CASSLDGNEKLFF. The CDR3 nucleotides are TGTGCCAGCAGCTTGGACGGGAATGAAAAACTGTTTTTT.

V usage is TRBV27 and J usage is TRBJ2-1; D might be TRBD1 (5 bases). CDR1 is MNHEY and CDR2 is SMNVEV in the germline V gene (reference sequence). The CDR3 consists of 13 residues. Deletions cut 5 bases from V and 7 bases from J, with 12 bases between. CDR3 in DNA: TGTGCCAGCAGTCCCCAGACAGAGAATGAGCAGTTCTTC. As protein: CASSPQTENEQFF.

The V and J genes are TRBV2 and TRBJ2-7; 8 bases line up with TRBD1. The length of the CDR3 is 13 residues. The germline gives CDR1 SNHLY, CDR2 FYNNEI. J gave up 3 bases and V 7 bases, and 5 bases lay outside the gene matches. The CDR3 DNA is TGTGCCAGCACTGGACAGGGCCTCTACGAGCAGTACTTC. It translates to CASTGQGLYEQYF.

Here the CDR3 reads CASSPRTGYSGNTIYF. The CDR3 coding sequence is TGTGCCAGCAGCCCTCGGACAGGTTACTCTGGAAACACCATATATTTT. The chain employs TRBV7-9 and TRBJ1-3, with TRBD1 matching over 7 bases. CDR3 length equals 16 residues. The ends lost 5 bases at V and 0 bases at J; junction bases unmatched: 7. Germline values: CDR1 SEHNR, CDR2 FQNEAQ (reference sequence).

The rearrangement uses TRBV28 and TRBJ1-5; D may be TRBD1 (6 bases). Germline CDR1 reads MDHEN; CDR2 reads SYDVKM. CDR3 length equals 15 residues. The germline V and J ends were trimmed by 4 bases and 7 bases, with 17 bases remaining between them. The chain's CDR3 is CASSSPIRGGQPQHF. CDR3 coding DNA: TGTGCCAGCAGTTCTCCGATCAGGGGTGGACAGCCCCAGCATTTT.

CDR3 coding DNA: TGTGCCAGCAGTGGCAACAGGGGCGGGGCTTTCTTT. Its translation is CASSGNRGGAFF. V usage is TRBV6-5 and J usage is TRBJ1-1; 7 nucleotides line up with TRBD1. V trimming: 5 bases; J trimming: 11 bases; junction bases outside the gene matches: 8. Germline V CDR1 and CDR2: MNHEY, SVGAGI. There are 12 residues in the CDR3.

The chain uses TRBV18 and TRBJ1-5; 9 nucleotides align to TRBD1. CDR1 and CDR2 from the germline V gene are KGHSH and LQKENI. The CDR3 sequence is 16 residues long. Trimming cost V 2 bases and J 6 bases; bases outside gene matches: 8. In nucleotides, the CDR3 is TGTGCCAGCTCACCAGATGGACAGGGGCTGGGTCAGCCCCAGCATTTT. As protein: CASSPDGQGLGQPQHF.

The chain uses TRBV10-2 and TRBJ2-7, with TRBD1 identical over 9 bases. CDR3 length: 15 amino acids. V lost 8 bases, J lost 0 bases, and 8 bases stayed unmatched. CDR1 and CDR2 (germline): WSHSY, SAAADI. CDR3 nucleotide sequence: TGCGCCAGCGTTCCCGGGACAGGGAGCTCCTACGAGCAGTACTTC. This sequence encodes CASVPGTGSSYEQYF.

This clone was recorded once. This chain connects TRBV7-9 to TRBJ2-3; tentatively, D is TRBD2 (6 bases). The length of the CDR3 is 15 residues. The germline V gene encodes CDR1 SEHNR and CDR2 FQNEAQ (reference sequence). V lost 4 bases and J lost 0, with 11 bases in between. DNA for the CDR3: TGTGCCAGCAGCTCCGGGACTCTCAGCACAGATACGCAGTATTTT. Translating it yields CASSSGTLSTDTQYF.

The chain links TRBV5-6 to TRBJ2-2, with TRBD1 identical over 7 bases. J gave up 3 bases and V 3 bases, and 2 bases lay outside the gene matches. The V gene's germline CDR1 is SGHDT and CDR2 YYEEEE. The CDR3 has 14 amino acids. The chain's CDR3 is CASSSTGYTGELFF. CDR3 DNA sequence: TGTGCCAGCAGCTCGACAGGGTACACCGGGGAGCTGTTTTTT.

The chain has TRBV27 and TRBJ2-6, with unresolved D. The V gene's germline CDR1 is MNHEY and CDR2 SMNVEV (reference sequence). Between the trimmed V and J ends, which lost 3 bases and 3 bases, there was a span of 3 bases. The CDR3 spans 13 residues. The CDR3 loop is CASSFIGANVLTF. In DNA, the CDR3 is TGTGCCAGCAGTTTTATTGGGGCCAACGTCCTGACTTTC.

This clone was picked up a small number of times. V usage is TRBV7-9 and J usage is TRBJ1-1, with 7 bases identical to TRBD1. The CDR3 is made up of 17 amino acids. Germline V CDR1 and CDR2: SEHNR, FQNEAQ (reference sequence). J gave up 3 bases and V 2 bases, and 12 bases lay outside the gene matches. The CDR3, as DNA: TGTGCCAGCAGCTTATTTCCGATTAGACAGGGATACACTGAAGCTTTCTTT. Protein product: CASSLFPIRQGYTEAFF.

In the case of this clone: Within the sample, other DNA sequences also encode this same CDR3. This chain connects TRBV11-3 to TRBJ2-5, with 7 bases that match TRBD1. This CDR3 comprises 13 residues. With V trimmed by 5 bases and J by 2 bases, 2 bases remained unmatched. The germline CDR1 and CDR2 sequences are SGHNT and YENEEA. CDR3 residues: CASSAGGQETQYF. CDR3 nucleotide sequence: TGTGCCAGCAGCGCAGGGGGACAAGAGACCCAGTACTTC.

Points on this clone: The junction does not match germline at one end; this may be a read error. This rearrangement joins TRBV7-7 to TRBJ2-7; 9 positions agree with TRBD2. This CDR3 region has 13 residues. Germline V gives CDR1 SSHAT, CDR2 FNYEAQ (reference sequence). CDR3 bases: TGTGCTAGCAGCTTATCCGGACTAGCGGAGCAGTACTTC. This encodes CASSLSGLAEQYF.

The J gene is TRBJ2-5, the V gene TRBV14, with TRBD2 as a possible D gene (7 bases). CDR3 size: 14 residues. V lost 2 bases, J lost 6 bases, and 13 bases lay in between. The germline gives CDR1 SGHDN, CDR2 FVKESK. The CDR3 region is CASSQMGGAKTQYF. CDR3 sequence (DNA): TGTGCCAGCAGCCAAATGGGGGGGGCGAAGACCCAGTACTTC.

The chain uses TRBV30 and TRBJ2-5; tentative D call: TRBD2 (6 bases). CDR1 and CDR2 from the germline V gene are GTSNPN and SVGIG (reference sequence). The CDR3 runs 13 residues. V lost 7 bases to trimming and J lost 2 bases, with 14 bases between them. CDR3 DNA: TGTGCCTATACCGGGACTCAACAAGAGACCCAGTACTTC. Translated, it gives CAYTGTQQETQYF.